This entry concerns a single T cell receptor beta chain. The entry originates in a study of blood T cell repertoires in COVID-19. Whole-study context: Material from acute and convalescent COVID-19 was sourced from the United States, Italy and Spain. PBMCs, B-cell-depleted T cells, or T cells were the source of the cDNA or gDNA that made up the material.

Original processing notes: Reference gene primer amplification gave nucleated cell count estimates. Sequenced by immunoSEQ multiplex PCR; TCRdb stores in-frame clones only, minus some. The V and J calls and clone size are taken from that table; D and trimming were inferred from the DNA. In the table there are fewer than 400,000 clones, around 84% of which are singletons. J was trimmed by 1 base and V by 6 bases; bases with no gene match: 2. The CDR3 loop spans 13 amino acids. Germline V gene sequence: CDR1 KGHSH, CDR2 LQKENI. Sequencing was performed on peripheral blood. This chain connects TRBV18 to TRBJ1-1; 7 bases align to TRBD1. The receptor's source is a young woman with acute or convalescent COVID-19. CDR3 loop: CASSQGGNTEAFF. The CDR3 DNA follows: TGTGCCAGCTCCCAGGGGGGGAACACTGAAGCTTTCTTT.